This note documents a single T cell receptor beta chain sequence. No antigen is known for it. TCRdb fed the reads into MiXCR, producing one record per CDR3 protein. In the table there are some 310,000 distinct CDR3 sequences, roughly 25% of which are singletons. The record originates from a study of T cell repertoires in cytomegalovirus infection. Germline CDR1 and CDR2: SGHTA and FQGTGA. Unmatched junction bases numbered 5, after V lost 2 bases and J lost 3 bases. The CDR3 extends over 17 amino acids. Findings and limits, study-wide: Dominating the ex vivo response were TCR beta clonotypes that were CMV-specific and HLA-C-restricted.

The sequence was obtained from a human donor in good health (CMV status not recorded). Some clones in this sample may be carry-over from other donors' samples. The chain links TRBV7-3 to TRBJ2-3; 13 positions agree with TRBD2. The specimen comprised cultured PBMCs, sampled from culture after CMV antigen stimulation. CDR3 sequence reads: CASSLGTSGIRTDTQYF. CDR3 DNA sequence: TGTGCCAGCAGCTTAGGGACTAGCGGGATCAGGACAGATACGCAGTATTTT.